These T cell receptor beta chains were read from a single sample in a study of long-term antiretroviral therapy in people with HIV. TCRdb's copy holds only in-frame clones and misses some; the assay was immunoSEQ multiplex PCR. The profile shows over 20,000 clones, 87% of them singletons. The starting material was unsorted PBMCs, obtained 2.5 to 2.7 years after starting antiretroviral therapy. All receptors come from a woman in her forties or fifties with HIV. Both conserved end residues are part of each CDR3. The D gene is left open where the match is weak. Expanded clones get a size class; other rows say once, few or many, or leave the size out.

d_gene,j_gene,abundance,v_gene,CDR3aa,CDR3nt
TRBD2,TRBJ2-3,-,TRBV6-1,CASSIRTSGSLSEYF,TGTGCCAGCAGTATCCGGACTAGCGGGAGCCTCTCGGAGTATTTT
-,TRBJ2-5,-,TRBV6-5,CASSYWAGRVETQYF,TGTGCCAGCAGTTACTGGGCGGGAAGGGTAGAGACCCAGTACTTC
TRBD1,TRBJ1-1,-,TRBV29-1,CSVERTGDPEAFF,TGCAGCGTTGAAAGGACAGGGGACCCTGAAGCTTTCTTT
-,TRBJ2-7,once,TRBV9,CASSVMTDSYEQYF,TGTGCCAGCAGCGTAATGACGGATTCCTACGAGCAGTACTTC
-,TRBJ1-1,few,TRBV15,CATSRVGSGLTEAFF,TGTGCCACCAGCAGAGTGGGTTCGGGGTTGACTGAAGCTTTCTTT
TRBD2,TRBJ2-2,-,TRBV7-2,CASSLAGLAGSLAGELFF,TGTGCCAGCAGCTTAGCTGGACTAGCGGGATCTTTGGCCGGGGAGCTGTTTTTT
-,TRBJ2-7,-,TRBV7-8,CASSLVQESYEQYF,TGTGCCAGCAGCTTAGTACAGGAATCCTACGAGCAGTACTTC
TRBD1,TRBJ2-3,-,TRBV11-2,CASSLDGQGRTDTQYF,TGTGCCAGCAGCTTAGACGGACAGGGGCGAACAGATACGCAGTATTTT
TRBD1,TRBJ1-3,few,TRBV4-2,CASSREGQDSGNTIYF,TGTGCCAGCAGCCGAGAGGGACAGGACTCTGGAAACACCATATATTTT
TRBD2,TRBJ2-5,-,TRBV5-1,CASSLASGEETQYF,TGCGCCAGCAGCTTGGCTAGCGGGGAAGAGACCCAGTACTTC